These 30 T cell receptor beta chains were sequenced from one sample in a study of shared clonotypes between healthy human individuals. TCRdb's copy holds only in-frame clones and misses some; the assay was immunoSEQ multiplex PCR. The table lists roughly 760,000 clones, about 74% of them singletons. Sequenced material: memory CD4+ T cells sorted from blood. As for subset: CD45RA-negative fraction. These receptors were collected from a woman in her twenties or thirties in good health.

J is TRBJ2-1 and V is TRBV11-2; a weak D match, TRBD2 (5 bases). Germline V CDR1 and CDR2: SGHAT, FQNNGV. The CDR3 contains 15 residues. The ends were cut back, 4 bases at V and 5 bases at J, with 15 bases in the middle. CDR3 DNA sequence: TGTGCCAGCAGCTCCGGCGCGGGTCTCCACAATGAGCAGTTCTTC. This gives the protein CASSSGAGLHNEQFF.

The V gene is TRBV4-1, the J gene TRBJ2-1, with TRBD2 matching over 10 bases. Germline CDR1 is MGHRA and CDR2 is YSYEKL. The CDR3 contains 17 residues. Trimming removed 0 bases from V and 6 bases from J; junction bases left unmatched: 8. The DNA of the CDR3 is TGCGCCAGCAGCCAAGACCCAACTAGCGGGGCCCTCAATGAGCAGTTCTTC. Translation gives CASSQDPTSGALNEQFF.

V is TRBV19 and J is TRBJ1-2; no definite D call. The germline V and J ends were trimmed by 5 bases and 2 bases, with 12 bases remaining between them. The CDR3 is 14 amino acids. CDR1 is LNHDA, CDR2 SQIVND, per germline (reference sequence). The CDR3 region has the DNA TGTGCCAGTAGTGCACCCACCCAGAACTATGGCTACACCTTC. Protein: CASSAPTQNYGYTF.

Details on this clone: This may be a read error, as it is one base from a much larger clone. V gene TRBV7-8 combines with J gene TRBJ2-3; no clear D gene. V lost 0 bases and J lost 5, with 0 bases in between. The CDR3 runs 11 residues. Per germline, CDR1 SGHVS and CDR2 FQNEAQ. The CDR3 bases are TGTGCCAGCAGCTTAGCAGATACGCAGTATTTT. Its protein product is CASSLADTQYF. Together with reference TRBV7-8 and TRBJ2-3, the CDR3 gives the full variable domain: GAGVSQSPRYKVAKRGQDVALRCDPISGHVSLFWYQQALGQGPEFLTYFQNEAQLDKSGLPSDRFFAERPEGSVSTLKIQRTQQEDSAVYLCASSLADTQYFGPGTRLTVL.

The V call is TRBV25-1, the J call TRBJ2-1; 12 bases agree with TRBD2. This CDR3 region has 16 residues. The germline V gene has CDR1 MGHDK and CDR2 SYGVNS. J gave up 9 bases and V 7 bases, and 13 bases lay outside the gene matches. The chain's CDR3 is CASKSAPASGRGEQFF. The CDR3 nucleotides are TGTGCCAGCAAATCCGCCCCGGCTAGCGGGAGGGGTGAGCAGTTCTTC.

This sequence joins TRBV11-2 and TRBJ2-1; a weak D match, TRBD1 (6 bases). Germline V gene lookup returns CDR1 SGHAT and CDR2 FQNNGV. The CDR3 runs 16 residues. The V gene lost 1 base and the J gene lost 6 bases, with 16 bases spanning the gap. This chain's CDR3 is CASSLAGGRGVNEQFF. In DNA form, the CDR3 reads TGTGCCAGCAGCTTAGCCGGCGGCAGGGGCGTCAATGAGCAGTTCTTC.

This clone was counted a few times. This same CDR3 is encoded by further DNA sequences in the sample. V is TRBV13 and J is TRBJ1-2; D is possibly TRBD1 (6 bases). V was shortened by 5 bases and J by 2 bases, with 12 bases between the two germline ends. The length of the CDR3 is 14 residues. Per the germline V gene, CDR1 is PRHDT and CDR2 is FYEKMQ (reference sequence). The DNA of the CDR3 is TGTGCCAGCAGCGCACAACAGGGAAACTATGGCTACACCTTC. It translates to CASSAQQGNYGYTF. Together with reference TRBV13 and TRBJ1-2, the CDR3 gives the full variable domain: AAGVIQSPRHLIKEKRETATLKCYPIPRHDTVYWYQQGPGQDPQFLISFYEKMQSDKGSIPDRFSAQQFSDYHSELNMSSLELGDSALYFCASSAQQGNYGYTFGSGTRLTVV.

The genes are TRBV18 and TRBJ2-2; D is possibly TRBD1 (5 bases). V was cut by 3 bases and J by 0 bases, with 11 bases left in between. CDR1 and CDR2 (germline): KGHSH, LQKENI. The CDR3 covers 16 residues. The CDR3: CASSPYQGTNTGELFF. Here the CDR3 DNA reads TGTGCCAGCTCACCTTATCAGGGAACGAACACCGGGGAGCTGTTTTTT.

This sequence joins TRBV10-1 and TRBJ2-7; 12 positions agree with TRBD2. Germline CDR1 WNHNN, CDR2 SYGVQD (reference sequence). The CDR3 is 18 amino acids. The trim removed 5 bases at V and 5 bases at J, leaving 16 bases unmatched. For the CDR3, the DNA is TGCGCCAGCAGTTCCGACAGAGCTAGCGGGAGGGCGTACCACGAGCAGTACTTC. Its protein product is CASSSDRASGRAYHEQYF.

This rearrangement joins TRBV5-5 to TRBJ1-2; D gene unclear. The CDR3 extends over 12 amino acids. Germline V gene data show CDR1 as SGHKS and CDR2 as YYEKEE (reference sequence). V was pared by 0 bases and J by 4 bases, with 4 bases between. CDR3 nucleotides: TGTGCCAGCAGCTTGGCCGGCTATGGCTACACCTTC. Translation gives CASSLAGYGYTF.

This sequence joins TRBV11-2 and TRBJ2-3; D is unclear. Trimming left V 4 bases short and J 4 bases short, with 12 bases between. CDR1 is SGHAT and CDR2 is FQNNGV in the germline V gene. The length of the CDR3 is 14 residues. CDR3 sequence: CASSSPTLSDTQYF. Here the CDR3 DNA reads TGTGCCAGCAGCTCCCCGACTTTGTCAGATACGCAGTATTTT. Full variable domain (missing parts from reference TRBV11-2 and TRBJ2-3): EAGVAQSPRYKIIEKRQSVAFWCNPISGHATLYWYQQILGQGPKLLIQFQNNGVVDDSQLPKDRFSAERLKGVDSTLKIQPAKLEDSAVYLCASSSPTLSDTQYFGPGTRLTVL.

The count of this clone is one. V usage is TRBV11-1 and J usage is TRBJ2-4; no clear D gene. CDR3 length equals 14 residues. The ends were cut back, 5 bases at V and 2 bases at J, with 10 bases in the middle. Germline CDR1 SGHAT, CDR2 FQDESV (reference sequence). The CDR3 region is CASSPHYSKNIQYF. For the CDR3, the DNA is TGTGCCAGCAGCCCGCATTATTCCAAAAACATTCAGTACTTC.

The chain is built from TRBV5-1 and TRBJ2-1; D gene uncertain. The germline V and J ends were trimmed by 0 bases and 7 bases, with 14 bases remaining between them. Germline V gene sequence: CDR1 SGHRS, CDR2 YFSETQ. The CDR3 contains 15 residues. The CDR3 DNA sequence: TGCGCCAGCAGCTTGGTGCTGAGGCTAGGGAATGAGCAGTTCTTC. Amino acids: CASSLVLRLGNEQFF.

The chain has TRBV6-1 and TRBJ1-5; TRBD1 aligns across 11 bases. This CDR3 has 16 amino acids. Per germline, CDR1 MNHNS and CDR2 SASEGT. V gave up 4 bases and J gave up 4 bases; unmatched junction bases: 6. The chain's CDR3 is CASSGTGGGFNQPQHF. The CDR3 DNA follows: TGTGCCAGCAGTGGGACAGGGGGCGGATTTAATCAGCCCCAGCATTTT.

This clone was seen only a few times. CDR3 nucleotide sequence: TGTGCCAGCAGAGAGGGCCTAGCGTCCGGGGAGCTGTTTTTT. Translation gives CASREGLASGELFF. The chain recombines TRBV6-1 with TRBJ2-2, with a possible D match to TRBD2 (6 bases). V dropped 6 bases and J dropped 6 bases, with 14 bases sitting between them. Germline lookup yields CDR1 MNHNS and CDR2 SASEGT. The CDR3 loop spans 14 amino acids.

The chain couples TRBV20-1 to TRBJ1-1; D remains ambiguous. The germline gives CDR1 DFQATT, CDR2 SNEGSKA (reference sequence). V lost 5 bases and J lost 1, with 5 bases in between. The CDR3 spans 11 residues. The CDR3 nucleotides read TGCAGTGCTGCCAAGAACACTGAAGCTTTCTTT. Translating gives CSAAKNTEAFF.

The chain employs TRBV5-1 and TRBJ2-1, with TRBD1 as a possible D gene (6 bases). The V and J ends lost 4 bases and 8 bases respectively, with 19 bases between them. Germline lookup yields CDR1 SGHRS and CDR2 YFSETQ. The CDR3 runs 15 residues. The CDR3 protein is CASSPGQGTKYEQFF. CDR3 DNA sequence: TGCGCCAGCAGCCCGGGTCAGGGGACAAAATATGAGCAGTTCTTC.

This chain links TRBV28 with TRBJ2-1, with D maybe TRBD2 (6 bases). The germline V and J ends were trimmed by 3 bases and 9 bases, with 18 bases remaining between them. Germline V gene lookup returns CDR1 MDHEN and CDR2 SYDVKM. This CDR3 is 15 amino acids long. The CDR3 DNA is TGTGCCAGCAGTTTTCATCTTCCGACGGGGGTTGAGCAGTTCTTC. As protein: CASSFHLPTGVEQFF.

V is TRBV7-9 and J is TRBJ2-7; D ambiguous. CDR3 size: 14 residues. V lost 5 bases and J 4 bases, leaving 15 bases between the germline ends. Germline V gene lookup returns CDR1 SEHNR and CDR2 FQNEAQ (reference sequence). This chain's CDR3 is CASSTVPARYEQYF. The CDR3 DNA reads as TGTGCCAGCAGCACAGTCCCAGCTAGGTACGAGCAGTACTTC.

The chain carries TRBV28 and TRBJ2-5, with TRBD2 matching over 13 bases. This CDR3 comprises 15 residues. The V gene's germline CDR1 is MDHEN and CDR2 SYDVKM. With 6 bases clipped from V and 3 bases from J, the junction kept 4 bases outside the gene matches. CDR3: CASRRGTSGEETQYF. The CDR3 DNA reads TGTGCCAGCAGACGCGGGACTAGCGGGGAAGAGACCCAGTACTTC.

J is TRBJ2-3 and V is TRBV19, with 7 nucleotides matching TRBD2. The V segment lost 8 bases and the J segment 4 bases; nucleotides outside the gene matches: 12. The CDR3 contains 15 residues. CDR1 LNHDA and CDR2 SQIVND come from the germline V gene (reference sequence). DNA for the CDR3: TGTGCCAGTCTGAAAGCGGGACGGGGCCCAGATACGCAGTATTTT. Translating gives CASLKAGRGPDTQYF.

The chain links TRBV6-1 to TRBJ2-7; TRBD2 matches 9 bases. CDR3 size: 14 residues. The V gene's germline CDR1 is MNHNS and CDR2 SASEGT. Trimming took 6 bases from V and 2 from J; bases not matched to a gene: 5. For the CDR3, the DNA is TGTGCCAGCAGAAGGGGCGGGAGGGCCTACGAGCAGTACTTC. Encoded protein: CASRRGGRAYEQYF.

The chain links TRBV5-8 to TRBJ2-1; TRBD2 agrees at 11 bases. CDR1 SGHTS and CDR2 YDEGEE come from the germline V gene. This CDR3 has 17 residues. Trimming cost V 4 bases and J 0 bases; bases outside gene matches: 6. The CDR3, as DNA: TGTGCCAGCAGCCTGGGACTAGCGGTCACCTCCTACAATGAGCAGTTCTTC. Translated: CASSLGLAVTSYNEQFF.

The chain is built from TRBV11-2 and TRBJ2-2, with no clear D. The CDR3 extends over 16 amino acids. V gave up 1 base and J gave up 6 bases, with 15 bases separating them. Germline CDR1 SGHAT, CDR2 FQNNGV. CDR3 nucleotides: TGTGCCAGCAGCTTAGTTGATGCTTTTATTCCCGGGGAGCTGTTTTTT. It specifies CASSLVDAFIPGELFF.

The CDR3 sequence is CSGGSGTYEQYF. CDR3 sequence (DNA): TGCAGCGGAGGATCAGGAACCTACGAGCAGTACTTC. V gene TRBV29-1 combines with J gene TRBJ2-7; no definite D call. The germline V and J ends were trimmed by 7 bases and 2 bases, with 12 bases remaining between them. Germline V gene lookup returns CDR1 SQVTM and CDR2 ANQGSEA. The CDR3 length is 12 residues.

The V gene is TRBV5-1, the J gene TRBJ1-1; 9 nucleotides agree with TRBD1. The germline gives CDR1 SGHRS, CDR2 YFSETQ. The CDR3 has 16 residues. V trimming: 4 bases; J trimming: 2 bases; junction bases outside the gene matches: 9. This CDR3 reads CASSRQTGGQNTEAFF. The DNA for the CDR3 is TGCGCCAGCAGCAGACAGACAGGGGGGCAAAACACTGAAGCTTTCTTT.

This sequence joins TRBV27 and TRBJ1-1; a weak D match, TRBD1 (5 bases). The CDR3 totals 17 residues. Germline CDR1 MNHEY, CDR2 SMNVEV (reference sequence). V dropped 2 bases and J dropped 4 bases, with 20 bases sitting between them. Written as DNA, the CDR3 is TGTGCCAGCAGTTTAGGGGTGTTCGGTCAGGGCGGCACTGAAGCTTTCTTT. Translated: CASSLGVFGQGGTEAFF.

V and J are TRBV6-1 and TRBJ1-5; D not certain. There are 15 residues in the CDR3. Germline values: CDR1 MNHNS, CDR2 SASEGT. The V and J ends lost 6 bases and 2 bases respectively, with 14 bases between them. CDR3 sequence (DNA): TGTGCCAGCAGCCAAAACCGGGGTCGCAATCAGCCCCAGCATTTT. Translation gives CASSQNRGRNQPQHF.

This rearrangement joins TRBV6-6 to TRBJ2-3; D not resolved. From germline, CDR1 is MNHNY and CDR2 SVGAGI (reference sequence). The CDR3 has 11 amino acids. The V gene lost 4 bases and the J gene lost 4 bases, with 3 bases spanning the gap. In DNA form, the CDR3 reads TGTGCCAGCAGTTCAGCAGATACGCAGTATTTT. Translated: CASSSADTQYF.

CDR3 protein: CATSRDTGVDTEAFF. The CDR3 nucleotides read TGTGCCACCAGCAGAGACACAGGGGTGGACACTGAAGCTTTCTTT. The J gene is TRBJ1-1, the V gene TRBV15, with TRBD1 matching over 7 bases. V shed 0 bases and J 3 bases; nucleotides not matched to a gene: 4. The CDR3 extends over 15 amino acids. From germline, CDR1 is LNHNV and CDR2 YYDKDF (reference sequence). The full variable domain, rest sourced from reference TRBV15 and TRBJ1-1, is DAMVIQNPRYQVTQFGKPVTLSCSQTLNHNVMYWYQQKSSQAPKLLFHYYDKDFNNEADTPDNFQSRRPNTSFCFLDIRSPGLGDTAMYLCATSRDTGVDTEAFFGQGTRLTVV.